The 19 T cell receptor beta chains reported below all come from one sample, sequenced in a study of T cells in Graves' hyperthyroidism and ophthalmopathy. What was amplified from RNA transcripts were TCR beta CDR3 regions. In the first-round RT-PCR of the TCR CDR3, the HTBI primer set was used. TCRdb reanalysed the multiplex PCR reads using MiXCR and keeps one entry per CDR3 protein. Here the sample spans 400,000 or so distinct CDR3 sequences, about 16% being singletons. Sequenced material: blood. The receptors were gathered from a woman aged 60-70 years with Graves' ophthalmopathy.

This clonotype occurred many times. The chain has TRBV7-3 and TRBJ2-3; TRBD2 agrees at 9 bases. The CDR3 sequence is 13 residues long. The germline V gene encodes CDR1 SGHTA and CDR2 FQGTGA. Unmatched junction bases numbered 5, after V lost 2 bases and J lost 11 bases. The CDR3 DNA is TGTGCCAGCAGCTTAGGGGGAGCGGGAGGGCAGTATTTT. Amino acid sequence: CASSLGGAGGQYF.

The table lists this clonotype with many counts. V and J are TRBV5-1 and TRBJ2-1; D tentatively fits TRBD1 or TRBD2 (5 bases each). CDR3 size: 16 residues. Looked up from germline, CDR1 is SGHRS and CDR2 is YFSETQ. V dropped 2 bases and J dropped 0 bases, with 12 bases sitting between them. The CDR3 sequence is CASSFRFGGSYNEQFF. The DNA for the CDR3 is TGCGCCAGCAGCTTTAGGTTTGGGGGCTCCTACAATGAGCAGTTCTTC.

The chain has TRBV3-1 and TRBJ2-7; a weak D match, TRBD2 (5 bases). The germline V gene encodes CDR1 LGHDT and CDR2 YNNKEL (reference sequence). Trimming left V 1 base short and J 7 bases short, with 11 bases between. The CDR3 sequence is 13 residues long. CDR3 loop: CASSQGTPGEQYF. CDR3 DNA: TGTGCCAGCAGCCAAGGGACGCCGGGGGAGCAGTACTTC.

DNA of the CDR3: TGTGCCACCGGCGATCCTAGCGGGAGTTACGAGCAGTACTTC. Translated: CATGDPSGSYEQYF. This chain links TRBV24-1 with TRBJ2-7; TRBD2 matches at 10 bases. Trimming at V came to 9 bases and at J to 4 bases, leaving 8 bases not matched to a gene. Per the germline V gene, CDR1 is KGHDR and CDR2 is SFDVKD. The CDR3 is 14 residues long.

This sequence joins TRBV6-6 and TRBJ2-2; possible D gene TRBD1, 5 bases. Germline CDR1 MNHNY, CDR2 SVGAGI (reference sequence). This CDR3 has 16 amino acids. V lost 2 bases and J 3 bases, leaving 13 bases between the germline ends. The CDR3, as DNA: TGTGCCAGCAGTTACGAGGCAGGGTTGTACACCGGGGAGCTGTTTTTT. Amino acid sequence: CASSYEAGLYTGELFF.

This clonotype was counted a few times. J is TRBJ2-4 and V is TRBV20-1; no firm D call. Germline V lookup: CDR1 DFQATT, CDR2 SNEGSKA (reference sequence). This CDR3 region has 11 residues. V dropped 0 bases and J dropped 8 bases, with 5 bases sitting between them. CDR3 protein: CSARDSHIQYF. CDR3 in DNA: TGCAGTGCTAGAGATTCCCACATTCAGTACTTC.

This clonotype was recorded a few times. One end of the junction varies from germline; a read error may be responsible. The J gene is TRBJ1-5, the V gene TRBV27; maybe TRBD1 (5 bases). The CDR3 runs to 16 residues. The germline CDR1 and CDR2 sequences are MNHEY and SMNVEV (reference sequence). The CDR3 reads CTSSPTARYSNQPQHF. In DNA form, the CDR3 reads TGTACCAGCAGTCCGACAGCCCGGTATAGCAATCAGCCCCAGCATTTT.

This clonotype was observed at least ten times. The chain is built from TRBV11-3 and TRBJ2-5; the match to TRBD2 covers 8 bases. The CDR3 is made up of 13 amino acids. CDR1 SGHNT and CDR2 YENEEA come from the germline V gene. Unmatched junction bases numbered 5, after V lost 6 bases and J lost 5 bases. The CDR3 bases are TGTGCCAGCAGTCCGGGGGGGTTGGAGACCCAGTACTTC. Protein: CASSPGGLETQYF.

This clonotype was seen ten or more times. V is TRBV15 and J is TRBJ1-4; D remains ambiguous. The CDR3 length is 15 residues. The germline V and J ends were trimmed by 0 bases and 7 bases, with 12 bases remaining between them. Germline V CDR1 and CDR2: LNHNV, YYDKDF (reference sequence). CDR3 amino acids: CATSRDPTGGEKLFF. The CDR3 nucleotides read TGTGCCACCAGCAGAGACCCCACCGGTGGTGAAAAACTGTTTTTT.

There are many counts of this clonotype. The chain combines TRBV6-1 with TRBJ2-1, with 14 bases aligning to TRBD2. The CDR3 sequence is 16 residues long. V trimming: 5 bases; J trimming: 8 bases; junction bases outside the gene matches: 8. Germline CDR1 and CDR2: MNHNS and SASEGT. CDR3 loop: CASSTTSGRANYEQFF. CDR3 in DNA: TGTGCCAGCAGTACGACTAGCGGGAGGGCCAACTATGAGCAGTTCTTC.

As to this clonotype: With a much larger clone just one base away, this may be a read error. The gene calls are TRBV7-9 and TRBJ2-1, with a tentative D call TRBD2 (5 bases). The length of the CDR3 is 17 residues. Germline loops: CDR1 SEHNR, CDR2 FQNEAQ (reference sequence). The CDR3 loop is CASSPPPGENSYNEQLF. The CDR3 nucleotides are TGTGCCAGCAGCCCACCTCCCGGGGAAAACTCCTACAATGAGCAGCTCTTC.

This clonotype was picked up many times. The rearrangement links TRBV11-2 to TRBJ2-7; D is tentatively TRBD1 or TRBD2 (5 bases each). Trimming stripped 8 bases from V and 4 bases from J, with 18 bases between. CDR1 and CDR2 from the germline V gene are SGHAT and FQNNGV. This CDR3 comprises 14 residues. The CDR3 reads CASGREGSRYEQYF. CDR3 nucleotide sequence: TGTGCCAGCGGACGCGAGGGGAGCCGGTACGAGCAGTACTTC.

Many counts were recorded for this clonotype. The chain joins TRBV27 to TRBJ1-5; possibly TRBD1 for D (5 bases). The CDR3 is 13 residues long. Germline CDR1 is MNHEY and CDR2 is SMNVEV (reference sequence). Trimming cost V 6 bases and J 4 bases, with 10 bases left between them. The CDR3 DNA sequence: TGTGCCAGCAGACCTTGGGGGAATCAGCCCCAGCATTTT. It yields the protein CASRPWGNQPQHF.

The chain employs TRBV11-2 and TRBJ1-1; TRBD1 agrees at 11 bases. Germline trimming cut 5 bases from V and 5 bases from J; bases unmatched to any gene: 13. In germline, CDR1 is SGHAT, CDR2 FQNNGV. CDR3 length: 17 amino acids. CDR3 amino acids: CASSPRTGGAVGTEAFF. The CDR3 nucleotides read TGTGCCAGCAGCCCCCGGACAGGGGGCGCGGTAGGGACTGAAGCTTTCTTT. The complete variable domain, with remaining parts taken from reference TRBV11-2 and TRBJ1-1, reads EAGVAQSPRYKIIEKRQSVAFWCNPISGHATLYWYQQILGQGPKLLIQFQNNGVVDDSQLPKDRFSAERLKGVDSTLKIQPAKLEDSAVYLCASSPRTGGAVGTEAFFGQGTRLTVV.

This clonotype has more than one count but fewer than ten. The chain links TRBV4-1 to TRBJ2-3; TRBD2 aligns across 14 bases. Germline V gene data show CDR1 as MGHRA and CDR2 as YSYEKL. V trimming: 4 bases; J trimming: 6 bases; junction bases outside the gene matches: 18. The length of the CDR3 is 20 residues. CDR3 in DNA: TGCGCCAGCAGCCGCGGACTAGCGGGAGGCCCCCGTGGTGAGAAGGATACGCAGTATTTT. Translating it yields CASSRGLAGGPRGEKDTQYF.

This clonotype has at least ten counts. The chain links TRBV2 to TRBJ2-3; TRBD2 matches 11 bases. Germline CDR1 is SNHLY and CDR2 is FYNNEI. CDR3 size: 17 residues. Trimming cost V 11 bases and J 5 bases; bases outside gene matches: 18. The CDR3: CASPGGNTSGSKDTQYF. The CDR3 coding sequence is TGTGCCTCCCCGGGGGGGAATACTAGCGGGAGTAAAGATACGCAGTATTTT.

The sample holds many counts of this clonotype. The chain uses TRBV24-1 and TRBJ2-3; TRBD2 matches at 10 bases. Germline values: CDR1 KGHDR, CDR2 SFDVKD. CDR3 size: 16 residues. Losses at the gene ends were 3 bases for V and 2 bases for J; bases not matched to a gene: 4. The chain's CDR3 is CATSDPAGGPTDTQYF. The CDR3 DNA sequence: TGTGCCACCAGTGATCCAGCGGGAGGGCCCACAGATACGCAGTATTTT.

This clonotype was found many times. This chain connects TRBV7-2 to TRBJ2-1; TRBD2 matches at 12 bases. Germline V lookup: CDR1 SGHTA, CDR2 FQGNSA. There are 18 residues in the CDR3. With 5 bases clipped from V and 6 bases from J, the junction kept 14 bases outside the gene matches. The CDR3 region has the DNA TGTGCCAGCAGCCTCCTCCCCCCCCTAGCGGGAGGGGCCAATGAGCAGTTCTTC. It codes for CASSLLPPLAGGANEQFF.

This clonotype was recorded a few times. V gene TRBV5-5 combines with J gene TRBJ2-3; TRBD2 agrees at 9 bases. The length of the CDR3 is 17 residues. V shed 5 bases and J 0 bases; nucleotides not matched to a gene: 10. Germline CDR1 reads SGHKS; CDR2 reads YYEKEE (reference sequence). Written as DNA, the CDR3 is TGTGCCAGCAGACCAACAAAGCGGGGGGCTAGCACAGATACGCAGTATTTT. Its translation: CASRPTKRGASTDTQYF.